These 16 T cell receptor beta chains share one sample of origin, sequenced in a study of cytomegalovirus exposure and HLA in healthy donors. Primers for the PCR totalled 60 Vbeta and 13 Jbeta. Libraries were prepared by immunoSEQ multiplex PCR; TCRdb keeps only in-frame clonotypes and omits some of them. The sample lists around 230,000 clones; roughly 79% were seen once. Sequencing used PBMCs. These receptors all stem from a male donor in good health and CMV-seronegative.

The chain combines TRBV2 with TRBJ1-2; D remains ambiguous. Trimming took off 8 bases at V and 7 bases at J, with 8 bases between the two ends. Germline V lookup: CDR1 SNHLY, CDR2 FYNNEI. The CDR3 covers 10 residues. The DNA for the CDR3 is TGTGCCAGCGGAGGTTTTGGCTACACCTTC. This codes for CASGGFGYTF.

This clone was counted a few times. The genes are TRBV6-1 and TRBJ2-7; 9 bases agree with TRBD1. J was trimmed by 6 bases and V by 1 base; bases with no gene match: 4. The V gene's germline CDR1 is MNHNS and CDR2 SASEGT. The CDR3 has 14 residues. This chain's CDR3 is CASSEGAGQGEQYF. CDR3 nucleotides: TGTGCCAGCAGTGAAGGTGCGGGACAGGGCGAGCAGTACTTC.

The genes are TRBV7-2 and TRBJ1-5; the match to TRBD1 covers 8 bases. V lost 1 base and J lost 11; bases outside the gene matches: 4. This CDR3 is built from 13 residues. Germline values: CDR1 SGHTA, CDR2 FQGNSA. For the CDR3, the DNA is TGTGCCAGCAGCTTAGGACAGGGGAGTGCCCAGCATTTT. It specifies CASSLGQGSAQHF.

The CDR3 DNA reads TGTGCCGGAACCCCCACCCGGGACAGGATATACGAGCAGTACTTC. Its translation is CAGTPTRDRIYEQYF. This chain uses TRBV30 with TRBJ2-7; 8 nucleotides line up with TRBD1. The germline V gene has CDR1 GTSNPN and CDR2 SVGIG (reference sequence). V was clipped by 8 bases and J by 4 bases; unmatched bases: 16. CDR3 length: 15 residues.

This clone was counted between two and nine times. The junction departs from the called germline gene at one end, perhaps through a read error. The CDR3 is CASSQGPGRTEAFF. The DNA for the CDR3 is TGCGCCAGCAGCCAAGGGCCGGGGAGGACTGAAGCTTTCTTT. This chain uses TRBV7-9 with TRBJ1-1; D is unresolved. There are 14 residues in the CDR3. Germline CDR1 and CDR2: SEHNR and FQNEAQ (reference sequence).

This clone was found a few times. The chain couples TRBV19 to TRBJ1-1, with 10 bases lining up with TRBD1. This CDR3 contains 16 residues. The junction had 4 bases not matched to a gene; V was cut back by 3 bases and J by 0 bases. Germline loops: CDR1 LNHDA, CDR2 SQIVND (reference sequence). The CDR3 spells CASSIRTGGVNTEAFF. DNA for the CDR3: TGTGCCAGTAGTATTCGGACAGGGGGGGTGAACACTGAAGCTTTCTTT.

The rearrangement joins TRBV7-9 to TRBJ1-1; 11 bases align to TRBD1. CDR1 and CDR2 from the germline V gene are SEHNR and FQNEAQ (reference sequence). This CDR3 has 14 amino acids. J gave up 7 bases and V 5 bases, and 6 bases lay outside the gene matches. The CDR3: CASSTGQGVDEAFF. Here the CDR3 DNA reads TGTGCCAGCAGCACGGGACAGGGGGTGGATGAAGCTTTCTTT.

The V gene is TRBV2, the J gene TRBJ2-7; D not certain. This CDR3 is 13 amino acids long. The ends were cut back, 0 bases at V and 3 bases at J, with 6 bases in the middle. CDR1 SNHLY and CDR2 FYNNEI come from the germline V gene. The CDR3 sequence: CASSEARGYEQYF. The CDR3 bases are TGTGCCAGCAGTGAAGCGCGTGGCTACGAGCAGTACTTC.

This clone was picked up a small number of times. The chain couples TRBV4-3 to TRBJ1-1; 7 bases fit TRBD1. CDR3 length: 14 amino acids. Germline V lookup: CDR1 LGHNA, CDR2 YSLEER. V was clipped by 3 bases and J by 11 bases; unmatched bases: 12. CDR3 sequence (DNA): TGCGCCAGCAGCCACTTCCGGGACAGCTCTCGGGCTTTCTTT. Its protein is CASSHFRDSSRAFF.

The chain carries TRBV5-1 and TRBJ2-3, with 8 bases fitting TRBD1. V gave up 3 bases and J gave up 4 bases; unmatched junction bases: 10. The CDR3 totals 16 residues. Germline CDR1 SGHRS, CDR2 YFSETQ. The CDR3, as DNA: TGCGCCAGCAGCTCGAGTCGACAGGGGTCGGCAGATACGCAGTATTTT. Residues: CASSSSRQGSADTQYF.

V is TRBV28 and J is TRBJ1-5; D gene uncertain. V lost 5 bases and J lost 1, with 6 bases in between. The CDR3 length is 13 residues. Per the germline V gene, CDR1 is MDHEN and CDR2 is SYDVKM. This chain's CDR3 is CASSPVSNQPQHF. The CDR3 DNA follows: TGTGCCAGCAGTCCCGTGAGCAATCAGCCCCAGCATTTT.

This chain joins TRBV28 and TRBJ1-1; 9 bases match TRBD1. This CDR3 is 14 amino acids long. Trimming cost V 5 bases and J 7 bases; bases outside gene matches: 8. Looked up from germline, CDR1 is MDHEN and CDR2 is SYDVKM. In nucleotides, the CDR3 is TGTGCCAGCAGTCACCGGGACAGGGAAAGTGAAGCTTTCTTT. It codes for CASSHRDRESEAFF.

The chain combines TRBV5-1 with TRBJ2-5; 9 bases are a match to TRBD2. V shed 4 bases, J shed 5 bases, and the junction held 9 bases outside the gene matches. Germline V gene data show CDR1 as SGHRS and CDR2 as YFSETQ. This CDR3 has 15 residues. DNA of the CDR3: TGCGCCAGCAGCCTGGTGTCGCGGGGGGGTGAGACCCAGTACTTC. Protein sequence: CASSLVSRGGETQYF.

The chain recombines TRBV5-1 with TRBJ2-5, with 8 nucleotides matching TRBD1. Per the germline V gene, CDR1 is SGHRS and CDR2 is YFSETQ. With V trimmed by 0 bases and J by 4 bases, 5 bases remained unmatched. This CDR3 comprises 15 residues. DNA of the CDR3: TGCGCCAGCAGCTTGGCGGGACAGGCCGGAGAGACCCAGTACTTC. As protein: CASSLAGQAGETQYF.

The V and J genes are TRBV27 and TRBJ1-2, with 7 bases aligning to TRBD1. CDR1 and CDR2 from the germline V gene are MNHEY and SMNVEV (reference sequence). The V and J ends lost 2 bases and 8 bases, in that order; junction bases with no gene match: 5. The CDR3 is 13 residues long. The DNA for the CDR3 is TGTGCCAGCAGTTTAGTGACAGGGAGGGGCTACACCTTC. Its protein product is CASSLVTGRGYTF.

In its sample, this clone was seen once. V is TRBV30 and J is TRBJ2-7; a weak D match, TRBD2 (5 bases). Germline CDR1 GTSNPN, CDR2 SVGIG (reference sequence). The CDR3 is 14 amino acids. V lost 3 bases, J lost 3 bases, and 15 bases lay in between. Here the CDR3 DNA reads TGTGCCTGGAGGCCCCCGGGGAGTCGCTACGAGCAGTACTTC. Its protein is CAWRPPGSRYEQYF.